This TCR beta chain was captured in a study of post-analysis software for immune sequencing data. General observations from the study: Compared with controls, patients had more of 4 to 6 TRBV segments, including TRBV5-6, TRBV5-1 and TRBV20-1.

V gave up 3 bases and J gave up 7 bases, with 13 bases separating them. Germline V gene lookup returns CDR1 SQVTM and CDR2 ANQGSEA. There are 13 residues in the CDR3. TCR beta libraries were prepared from cDNA with unique molecular identifiers. Via MiXCR, TCRdb re-called the PCR reads, giving one row per CDR3 protein. Of about 460,000 distinct CDR3 sequences listed, under 55% are singletons. This clonotype was recorded a few times. Its antigen is unknown. Sequenced input: blood. The chain couples TRBV29-1 to TRBJ2-1; the D call may be TRBD1 or TRBD2 (5 bases each). The receptor comes from a girl between 10 and 17 years old with multiple sclerosis. DNA of the CDR3: TGCAGCGTTGAGGGCCTAGGGACGAATGAGCAGTTCTTC. Its protein product is CSVEGLGTNEQFF.